This TCR beta chain was recorded in a study of blood T cell repertoires in COVID-19. Study context: Sites across the United States, Italy and Spain contributed samples from acute and convalescent COVID-19.

The authors' processing: Reference gene primer amplification gave estimated nucleated cell counts. Data came from immunoSEQ multiplex PCR; TCRdb stores just in-frame clones and leaves some out. For V, J and clone size, that table is used; D and trimming come from the DNA. The sample holds about 170,000 clones, approximately 82% seen once. The length of the CDR3 is 16 residues. Trimming removed 1 base from V and 4 bases from J; junction bases left unmatched: 7. Looked up from germline, CDR1 is MNHEY and CDR2 is SVGAGI. The sample comprised peripheral blood. This chain joins TRBV6-5 and TRBJ2-1, with 7 bases lining up with TRBD1. This TCR came from a woman of 80 years or more with acute or convalescent COVID-19. DNA of the CDR3: TGTGCCAGCAGTTACTATCATGGGACAGTTTACAATGAGCAGTTCTTC. It specifies CASSYYHGTVYNEQFF.